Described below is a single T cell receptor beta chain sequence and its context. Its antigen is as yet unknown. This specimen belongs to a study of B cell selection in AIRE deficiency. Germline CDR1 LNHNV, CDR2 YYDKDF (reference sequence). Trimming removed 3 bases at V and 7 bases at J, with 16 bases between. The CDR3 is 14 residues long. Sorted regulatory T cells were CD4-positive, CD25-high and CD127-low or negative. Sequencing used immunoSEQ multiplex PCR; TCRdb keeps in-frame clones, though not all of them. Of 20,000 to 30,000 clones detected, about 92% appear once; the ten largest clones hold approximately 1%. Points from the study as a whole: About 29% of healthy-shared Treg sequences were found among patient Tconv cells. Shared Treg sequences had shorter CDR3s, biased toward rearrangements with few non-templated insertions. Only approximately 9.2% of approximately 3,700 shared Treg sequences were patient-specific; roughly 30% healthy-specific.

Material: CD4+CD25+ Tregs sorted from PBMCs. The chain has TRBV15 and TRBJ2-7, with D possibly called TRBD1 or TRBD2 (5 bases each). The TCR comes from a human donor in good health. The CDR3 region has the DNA TGTGCCACCAGCAGCGGGACGGCCGTCGAAGAGCAGTACTTC. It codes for CATSSGTAVEEQYF.